This is a list of T cell receptor beta chains from one sample in a study of T cell responses to AZD1222 COVID-19 vaccine. Data came from immunoSEQ multiplex PCR; TCRdb stores just in-frame clones and leaves some out. The table shows around 130,000 clones, with 91% occurring only once. Here the sequenced sample was peripheral blood, taken on day 0 of AZD1222 vaccination. These receptor sequences come from an adult in good health. The CDR3 runs from the conserved cysteine through the conserved F or W. The D gene is left open where the match is weak.

d_call cdr3_length j_call v_call cdr3_aa
TRBD1 16 TRBJ1-5 TRBV30 CAWNGQGGFSNQPQHF
NA 13 TRBJ1-1 TRBV7-3 CASSLLGGAEAFF
NA 13 TRBJ1-1 TRBV3-1/TRBV3-2 CASSLRGGTEAFF
NA 12 TRBJ2-7 TRBV27 CASSRTNYEQYF
NA 13 TRBJ1-6 TRBV6-5 CASKTSRNSPLHF
NA 15 TRBJ1-1 TRBV6-2/TRBV6-3 CASTPSGGLNTEAFF
NA 11 TRBJ2-7 TRBV6-5 CASTLRYEQYF
NA 13 TRBJ2-3 TRBV18 CASSPGSSDTQYF
NA 14 TRBJ2-5 TRBV4-1 CASSQDSGRQTQYF
NA 16 TRBJ1-5 TRBV27 CASSLVGNTDNQPQHF
NA 14 TRBJ1-1 TRBV11-2 CASSYFLYTPEAFF
NA 15 TRBJ2-2 TRBV12-5 CASGSPWGYTGELFF
NA 13 TRBJ1-2 TRBV6-1 CASSEAPSTGYTF
TRBD1 15 TRBJ1-2 TRBV5-4 CASSSRDRPFPGYTF
NA 13 TRBJ2-3 TRBV18 CASSPLIQDTQYF
NA 14 TRBJ1-1 TRBV5-4 CASSLAALNTEAFF
NA 12 TRBJ1-1 TRBV12-5 CASGFGLTEAFF
TRBD2 16 TRBJ2-1 TRBV28 CASSSMTSGRVNEQFF
NA 15 TRBJ1-1 TRBV6-5 CASSPLPAGPTEAFF
NA 11 TRBJ1-4 TRBV6-6 CASSTHEKLFF
NA 15 TRBJ1-1 TRBV28 CASSSNRDFNTEAFF
TRBD1 16 TRBJ2-1 TRBV7-9 CASSSSAGQAYNEQFF
NA 13 TRBJ1-1 TRBV7-9 CASSFEGNTEAFF
NA 13 TRBJ1-2 TRBV7-9 CASSPRSDYGYTF
NA 17 TRBJ2-6 TRBV25-1 CASSESKGRSGANVLTF
NA 16 TRBJ2-3 TRBV2 CASSESWVISTDTQYF
TRBD1 17 TRBJ1-6 TRBV11-3 CASSLERWDRDNSPLHF
TRBD1 19 TRBJ2-7 TRBV5-6 CASSLVLDRASAVTYEQYF
NA 17 TRBJ1-1 TRBV5-6 CASSDRDKAFMNTEAFF